Below, 30 T cell receptor beta chains from the same sample are listed, as sequenced in a study of Ad26.COV2.S vaccination and SARS-CoV-2 variants. Treatment described: 19 received Ad26.COV2.S at low or high dose, single or two shots; 5 received placebo; per-sample allocation not given. Collection of samples fell on day 63 after the first vaccine or placebo injection. Sequencing was performed with immunoSEQ multiplex PCR; in TCRdb, only in-frame clones are kept and a portion is missing. The sample carries fewer than 900,000 clones, 70% to 90% recorded once. The sequences come from peripheral blood, collected in a trial of Ad26.COV2.S vaccine versus placebo. These receptors came from a person between 18 and 60 years old who received the Ad26.COV2.S COVID-19 vaccine or a placebo.

This chain links TRBV3-1 (or the pseudogene TRBV3-2) with TRBJ1-2; D is undetermined. V lost 0 bases to trimming and J lost 6 bases, with 8 bases between them. The V gene's germline CDR1 is LGHDT and CDR2 YNNKEL (reference sequence). This CDR3 spans 13 amino acids. The CDR3 spells CASSQEGRHGYTF. In nucleotides, the CDR3 is TGTGCCAGCAGCCAAGAAGGGAGACATGGCTACACCTTC.

This chain uses TRBV5-4 with TRBJ2-3; unclear D gene. The CDR3 contains 15 residues. CDR1 is SGHNT, CDR2 YYREEE, per germline (reference sequence). Trimming took off 2 bases at V and 0 bases at J, with 10 bases between the two ends. CDR3 region: CASSLLGASTDTQYF. In DNA, the CDR3 is TGTGCCAGCAGCTTACTCGGAGCTAGCACAGATACGCAGTATTTT.

The chain has TRBV19 and TRBJ1-4, with 9 bases that match TRBD1. This CDR3 is 17 amino acids long. V dropped 5 bases and J dropped 1; count of bases not matched to a gene: 8. Germline values: CDR1 LNHDA, CDR2 SQIVND (reference sequence). The CDR3 DNA is TGTGCCAGTAGTCTCGGACAGGGGCAAAGAACTAATGAAAAACTGTTTTTT. Amino acids: CASSLGQGQRTNEKLFF.

The chain has TRBV2 and TRBJ2-1, with D possibly being TRBD1 or TRBD2 (7 bases each). CDR1 and CDR2 from the germline V gene are SNHLY and FYNNEI. The CDR3 length is 16 residues. Trimming removed 7 bases from V and 6 bases from J, with 22 bases in between. The chain's CDR3 is CASTPGRGLLINEQFF. For the CDR3, the DNA is TGTGCCAGCACCCCTGGGAGGGGGCTCTTAATCAATGAGCAGTTCTTC.

DNA of the CDR3: TGTGCCAGCAGAGGCTTGACTAGCGGCTACGAGCAGTACTTC. It codes for CASRGLTSGYEQYF. This chain uses TRBV6-6 with TRBJ2-7; 9 bases map to TRBD2. Germline V CDR1 and CDR2: MNHNY, SVGAGI (reference sequence). There are 14 residues in the CDR3. J was trimmed by 3 bases and V by 6 bases; bases with no gene match: 6.

The genes are TRBV19 and TRBJ2-4; D call uncertain. Trimming pared 3 bases from V and 1 base from J, leaving 13 bases between. CDR1 is LNHDA and CDR2 is SQIVND in the germline V gene (reference sequence). This CDR3 spans 16 amino acids. The CDR3 DNA follows: TGTGCCAGTAGTATCGGTGGAGCACGGGCCAAAAACATTCAGTACTTC. Translated: CASSIGGARAKNIQYF.

As for this clone: This same CDR3 is encoded by further DNA sequences in the sample. The chain carries TRBV7-9 and TRBJ1-2, with TRBD1 identical over 9 bases. Germline CDR1 reads SEHNR; CDR2 reads FQNEAQ (reference sequence). The CDR3 contains 13 residues. Trimming removed 4 bases from V and 5 bases from J; junction bases left unmatched: 2. The CDR3 sequence: CASSSGQGYGYTF. The CDR3 DNA reads TGTGCCAGCAGCTCGGGACAGGGTTATGGCTACACCTTC.

This clone has only one observation. The rearrangement links TRBV3-1 (or the pseudogene TRBV3-2) to TRBJ2-5; D not resolved. The CDR3 is 16 residues long. Germline V gene data show CDR1 as LGHDT and CDR2 as YNNKEL (reference sequence). V lost 0 bases to trimming and J lost 2 bases, with 13 bases between them. CDR3 in amino acids: CASSQDGEGWQETQYF. The CDR3 nucleotides read TGTGCCAGCAGCCAAGATGGGGAAGGGTGGCAAGAGACCCAGTACTTC.

Concerning this clone: The DNA is left out, because the CDR3 cannot be placed on it with certainty; the CDR3 is given as TCRdb lists it. The chain employs TRBV21-1 and TRBJ2-2; TRBD1, the D gene given by the table, was not confirmed from the DNA. TRBV21-1 is a listed pseudogene. From its first to its last residue, the CDR3 has 15 amino acids. The chain's CDR3 is CARWGQGANTGELFF.

The J gene is TRBJ2-7, the V gene TRBV18; 8 bases fit TRBD1. This CDR3 is built from 13 residues. Losses at the gene ends were 3 bases for V and 6 bases for J; bases not matched to a gene: 4. Germline CDR1 is KGHSH and CDR2 is LQKENI. Here the CDR3 DNA reads TGTGCCAGCTCACCCGGACAGGGAGGCGAGCAGTACTTC. Translating it yields CASSPGQGGEQYF.

The chain joins TRBV19 to TRBJ2-2; TRBD1 or TRBD2 may be the D gene (6 bases each). The CDR3 consists of 15 residues. V shed 6 bases and J shed 5 bases, with 16 bases lying between them. Per germline, CDR1 LNHDA and CDR2 SQIVND (reference sequence). CDR3: CASSGGGFRTGELFF. The CDR3 DNA reads as TGTGCCAGTAGCGGGGGCGGGTTTAGGACCGGGGAGCTGTTTTTT.

This clone was picked up a small number of times. The chain uses TRBV28 and TRBJ2-7, with a tentative D call TRBD2 (6 bases). The V end lost 3 bases, the J end lost 5 bases, and 20 bases lay between the germline ends. CDR1 and CDR2 from the germline V gene are MDHEN and SYDVKM. The CDR3 runs to 16 residues. The CDR3 loop is CASSLGLRSGSNEQYF. CDR3 in DNA: TGTGCCAGCAGTTTGGGACTCCGATCGGGATCGAACGAGCAGTACTTC.

The chain links TRBV7-2 to TRBJ2-2, with TRBD1 identical over 9 bases. This CDR3 has 14 residues. J lost 3 bases, V lost 11 bases, and 7 bases had no gene match. From germline, CDR1 is SGHTA and CDR2 FQGNSA. In nucleotides, the CDR3 is TGTGCCGGGGGACAGGGATCTTACACCGGGGAGCTGTTTTTT. Residues: CAGGQGSYTGELFF.

The V gene is TRBV5-4, the J gene TRBJ1-3; 9 bases match TRBD1. J lost 0 bases, V lost 2 bases, and 3 bases had no gene match. The germline V gene encodes CDR1 SGHNT and CDR2 YYREEE (reference sequence). This CDR3 comprises 16 residues. The CDR3 DNA follows: TGTGCCAGCAGCTTCACAGGGGGCAGCTCTGGAAACACCATATATTTT. This codes for CASSFTGGSSGNTIYF.

This clone appeared once. The sample carries other DNA sequences with the same CDR3. J is TRBJ2-7 and V is TRBV7-8; D is uncertain. The V end was cut by 5 bases, the J end by 1 base, with 6 bases between. Germline CDR1 is SGHVS and CDR2 is FQNEAQ. The CDR3 covers 12 residues. The CDR3 DNA follows: TGTGCCAGCAGCCCGCCGTCCTACGAGCAGTACTTC. Translating it yields CASSPPSYEQYF.

DNA of the CDR3: TGTGCCAGCAGCATGACTAGCGGCTACTCCTACAATGAGCAGTTCTTC. Encoded protein: CASSMTSGYSYNEQFF. This rearrangement joins TRBV2 to TRBJ2-1; 9 bases fit TRBD2. J was trimmed by 0 bases and V by 6 bases; bases with no gene match: 6. Germline V gene lookup returns CDR1 SNHLY and CDR2 FYNNEI. The CDR3 is made up of 16 amino acids.

This clone was seen a few times. The V and J genes are TRBV11-3 and TRBJ2-2; 8 nucleotides match TRBD2. The CDR3 loop spans 18 amino acids. Losses at the gene ends were 0 bases for V and 3 bases for J; bases not matched to a gene: 9. CDR1 is SGHNT and CDR2 is YENEEA in the germline V gene. This CDR3 is CASSLDQSGSVYTGELFF. For the CDR3, the DNA is TGTGCCAGCAGCTTAGATCAGAGCGGGAGCGTGTACACCGGGGAGCTGTTTTTT.

The chain joins TRBV15 to TRBJ2-5; 9 bases align to TRBD2. Trimming at V came to 3 bases and at J to 5 bases, leaving 13 bases not matched to a gene. Germline values: CDR1 LNHNV, CDR2 YYDKDF (reference sequence). This CDR3 spans 17 amino acids. The CDR3 DNA sequence: TGTGCCACCAGCAGGCCAAAGCGGGGGGCCTCCGGGGAGACCCAGTACTTC. Its translation: CATSRPKRGASGETQYF.

V is TRBV6-6 and J is TRBJ2-1; TRBD1 might be the D (6 bases). The V gene lost 2 bases and the J gene lost 7 bases, with 9 bases spanning the gap. CDR3 length equals 13 residues. Germline loops: CDR1 MNHNY, CDR2 SVGAGI (reference sequence). CDR3 protein: CASSYRQGNEQFF. In DNA form, the CDR3 reads TGTGCCAGCAGTTACAGGCAGGGGAATGAGCAGTTCTTC.

This chain joins TRBV6-5 and TRBJ2-3, with D uncertain. The CDR3 contains 14 residues. Between the trimmed V and J ends, which lost 2 bases and 1 base, there was a span of 7 bases. From germline, CDR1 is MNHEY and CDR2 SVGAGI. In DNA, the CDR3 is TGTGCCAGCAGTTACATTAGGGGCACAGATACGCAGTATTTT. Protein: CASSYIRGTDTQYF.

V gene TRBV15 combines with J gene TRBJ2-7, with D possibly TRBD2 on 6 matching bases. V was shortened by 1 base and J by 1 base, with 14 bases between the two germline ends. CDR1 and CDR2 from the germline V gene are LNHNV and YYDKDF (reference sequence). This CDR3 has 16 residues. CDR3 protein: CATSRAGGYSSYEQYF. Here the CDR3 DNA reads TGTGCCACCAGCAGAGCTGGGGGGTATTCGTCCTACGAGCAGTACTTC. Variable domain in full (rest from reference TRBV15 and TRBJ2-7): DAMVIQNPRYQVTQFGKPVTLSCSQTLNHNVMYWYQQKSSQAPKLLFHYYDKDFNNEADTPDNFQSRRPNTSFCFLDIRSPGLGDTAMYLCATSRAGGYSSYEQYFGPGTRLTVT.

The chain recombines TRBV18 with TRBJ2-5, with 7 bases matching TRBD1. Germline V gives CDR1 KGHSH, CDR2 LQKENI. This CDR3 spans 15 amino acids. Trimming took 3 bases from V and 2 from J; bases not matched to a gene: 6. In DNA form, the CDR3 reads TGTGCCAGCTCACCCCGGGACAGAAGACAAGAGACCCAGTACTTC. Amino acids: CASSPRDRRQETQYF. Drawing the rest from reference TRBV18 and TRBJ2-5, the complete variable domain is NAGVMQNPRHLVRRRGQEARLRCSPMKGHSHVYWYRQLPEEGLKFMVYLQKENIIDESGMPKERFSAEFPKEGPSILRIQQVVRGDSAAYFCASSPRDRRQETQYFGPGTRLLVL.

The chain couples TRBV11-2 to TRBJ2-7, with TRBD2 matching 8 bases. The CDR3 loop spans 13 amino acids. CDR1 is SGHAT, CDR2 FQNNGV, per germline. With V trimmed by 11 bases and J by 5 bases, 11 bases remained unmatched. The CDR3 sequence is CAPTGGKLDEQYF. In DNA, the CDR3 is TGTGCCCCCACGGGGGGGAAACTCGACGAGCAGTACTTC.

The V call is TRBV4-1, the J call TRBJ1-5, with unresolved D. This CDR3 comprises 16 residues. The germline V and J ends were trimmed by 0 bases and 5 bases, with 14 bases remaining between them. Germline CDR1 reads MGHRA; CDR2 reads YSYEKL. The CDR3: CASSQDPLMDYQPQHF. The CDR3 coding sequence is TGCGCCAGCAGCCAAGACCCCCTTATGGATTATCAGCCCCAGCATTTT.

CDR3 sequence (DNA): TGTGCCAGCAGGATTCGCTGGCAGCAAGATACGCAGTATTTT. Its translation: CASRIRWQQDTQYF. The rearrangement links TRBV2 to TRBJ2-3; D gene ambiguous. The CDR3 is made up of 14 amino acids. Between the trimmed V and J ends, which lost 6 bases and 5 bases, there was a span of 15 bases. Germline V gives CDR1 SNHLY, CDR2 FYNNEI.

There are many counts of this clone. The chain carries TRBV14 and TRBJ1-3; no definite D call. The ends were cut back, 4 bases at V and 0 bases at J, with 10 bases in the middle. This CDR3 contains 15 residues. Germline lookup yields CDR1 SGHDN and CDR2 FVKESK. The CDR3 sequence: CASSRARSSGNTIYF. CDR3 DNA sequence: TGTGCCAGCAGCCGAGCCAGGTCCTCTGGAAACACCATATATTTT.

The chain joins TRBV19 to TRBJ2-7; D may be TRBD1 (5 bases). The V end lost 4 bases, the J end lost 0 bases, and 13 bases lay between the germline ends. The CDR3 has 15 amino acids. Germline CDR1 and CDR2: LNHDA and SQIVND (reference sequence). The DNA for the CDR3 is TGTGCCAGTAGTAAGGACATCCTTAGCTCCTACGAGCAGTACTTC. Translated, it gives CASSKDILSSYEQYF.

CDR3 DNA: TGTGCCAGCAGTTTATTGGGGTGGGAGGGGAATGAGCAGTTCTTC. This encodes CASSLLGWEGNEQFF. This chain connects TRBV27 to TRBJ2-1, with TRBD2 matching over 7 bases. The length of the CDR3 is 15 residues. The germline V gene has CDR1 MNHEY and CDR2 SMNVEV (reference sequence). V was clipped by 1 base and J by 7 bases; unmatched bases: 7.

The chain has TRBV7-9 and TRBJ2-1, with 11 bases aligning to TRBD1. This CDR3 has 14 amino acids. V lost 11 bases to trimming and J lost 7 bases; unmatched junction nucleotides: 10. Germline CDR1 and CDR2: SEHNR and FQNEAQ (reference sequence). Written as DNA, the CDR3 is TGTGCCTGTCTCCAGGACAGGGGGCGAAATGAGCAGTTCTTC. Residues: CACLQDRGRNEQFF.

The CDR3 is CASSLGDLTGEQYF. The CDR3 nucleotides are TGCGCCAGCAGCTTGGGGGACCTAACGGGGGAGCAGTACTTC. The V and J genes are TRBV5-1 and TRBJ2-7; D tentatively fits TRBD1 or TRBD2 (5 bases each). With 0 bases removed from V and 7 bases from J, the gap between germline ends came to 14 bases. The germline CDR1 and CDR2 sequences are SGHRS and YFSETQ. The CDR3 sequence is 14 residues long.